The 24 T cell receptor beta chains below were found in one sample sequenced in a study of T cells in Graves' hyperthyroidism and ophthalmopathy. The investigators amplified TCR beta CDR3 regions from RNA transcripts. HTBI primers were the set used in a first-round RT-PCR of the TCR CDR3. MiXCR, run by TCRdb on the multiplex PCR reads, gives a single entry per CDR3 protein. This repertoire shows hundreds of thousands of distinct CDR3 sequences, 13% found once; its top ten account for around a tenth. Sequences were obtained from blood. These receptor sequences come from a woman between 18 and 30 years old with Graves' hyperthyroidism.

This clonotype was observed a few times. The gene calls are TRBV15 and TRBJ1-5; unclear D gene. Deletions cut 3 bases from V and 4 bases from J, with 13 bases between. The germline CDR1 and CDR2 sequences are LNHNV and YYDKDF (reference sequence). CDR3 size: 15 residues. As DNA, the CDR3 is TGTGCCACCAGCAGGGAGATTACTTCTAATCAGCCCCAGCATTTT. Amino acid sequence: CATSREITSNQPQHF.

This clonotype was detected ten times or more. The gene calls are TRBV6-2 or TRBV6-3 and TRBJ2-1; D might be TRBD1 (6 bases). Trimming took off 5 bases at V and 6 bases at J, with 20 bases between the two ends. This CDR3 spans 16 amino acids. CDR1 and CDR2 (germline): MNHEY, SVGEGT. In nucleotides, the CDR3 is TGTGCCAGCAGTGTTTCACGAAATTGGGGGCTCAATGAGCAGTTCTTC. Its translation is CASSVSRNWGLNEQFF.

This clonotype was found many times. The rearrangement joins TRBV12-3 or TRBV12-4 to TRBJ1-4; tentative D call: TRBD1 (6 bases). CDR3 length: 19 residues. Trimming stripped 6 bases from V and 0 bases from J, with 23 bases between. CDR3 amino acids: CASRGIGTRGFATNEKLFF. CDR3 DNA sequence: TGTGCCAGCAGGGGGATCGGGACACGAGGATTTGCAACTAATGAAAAACTGTTTTTT.

Many counts were recorded for this clonotype. The rearrangement links TRBV11-3 to TRBJ2-7; the match to TRBD1 covers 7 bases. From germline, CDR1 is SGHNT and CDR2 YENEEA. This CDR3 comprises 14 residues. V was clipped by 8 bases and J by 2 bases; unmatched bases: 9. This chain's CDR3 is CASASRDSPYEQYF. In nucleotides, the CDR3 is TGTGCCAGCGCCTCTCGGGACAGTCCCTACGAGCAGTACTTC.

This clonotype was detected many times. This chain links TRBV27 with TRBJ2-3; 10 nucleotides align to TRBD2. Germline CDR1 reads MNHEY; CDR2 reads SMNVEV (reference sequence). The CDR3 has 14 amino acids. Trimming cost V 6 bases and J 5 bases; bases outside gene matches: 5. CDR3 in amino acids: CASRLAGGKDTQYF. In DNA, the CDR3 is TGTGCCAGCAGATTAGCGGGAGGAAAAGATACGCAGTATTTT.

As to this clonotype: This sequence may be a read error, since a much larger clone differs from it by one base. This chain links TRBV10-3 with TRBJ2-1; unclear D gene. V dropped 2 bases and J dropped 5 bases, with 1 base sitting between them. Germline V lookup: CDR1 ENHRY, CDR2 SYGVKD. The CDR3 runs to 11 residues. CDR3 sequence: CAISENNEQFF. Here the CDR3 DNA reads TGTGCCATCAGTGAGAACAATGAGCAGTTCTTC.

The rearrangement uses TRBV27 and TRBJ1-5; D unclear. Germline V gene sequence: CDR1 MNHEY, CDR2 SMNVEV (reference sequence). V shed 10 bases and J shed 2 bases, with 9 bases lying between them. The CDR3 totals 12 residues. In nucleotides, the CDR3 is TGTGCCACAGCTACTGGCAATCAGCCCCAGCATTTT. Residues: CATATGNQPQHF.

This clonotype was seen many times. CDR3 nucleotide sequence: TGTGCCAGCAGTGACAGGCTAGCGGGGGGACCTTACGAGCAGTACTTC. Its translation is CASSDRLAGGPYEQYF. This chain links TRBV27 with TRBJ2-7; 11 nucleotides line up with TRBD2. The CDR3 is made up of 16 amino acids. V lost 5 bases, J lost 4 bases, and 10 bases stayed unmatched. Germline V gene sequence: CDR1 MNHEY, CDR2 SMNVEV (reference sequence).

At least ten counts were recorded for this clonotype. CDR3 DNA: TGTGCCAGCAGACCTCCCGTTCGATGGCTCGGGGAGACCCAGTACTTC. It codes for CASRPPVRWLGETQYF. The rearrangement links TRBV6-1 to TRBJ2-5; D remains ambiguous. The germline V gene encodes CDR1 MNHNS and CDR2 SASEGT. This CDR3 comprises 16 residues. V was trimmed by 6 bases and J by 5 bases, leaving 22 bases between them.

This clonotype was recorded many times. The chain carries TRBV28 and TRBJ2-5, with TRBD1 as a possible D gene (6 bases). CDR1 is MDHEN, CDR2 SYDVKM, per germline. V was shortened by 10 bases and J by 5 bases, with 23 bases between the two germline ends. CDR3 length: 15 amino acids. CDR3 protein: CATSTSYAGDETQYF. The CDR3 region has the DNA TGTGCCACCTCGACTTCCTACGCAGGGGATGAGACCCAGTACTTC.

In its sample, this clonotype was seen many times. This chain links TRBV14 with TRBJ2-1; the D gene could be TRBD1 or TRBD2 (5 bases each). The CDR3 totals 16 residues. Trimming shortened V by 0 bases and J by 10 bases, and 19 bases separated the two germline ends. The germline CDR1 and CDR2 sequences are SGHDN and FVKESK. The chain's CDR3 is CASSQERGSAVREQFF. CDR3 nucleotide sequence: TGTGCCAGCAGCCAAGAGAGGGGTAGCGCGGTTCGGGAGCAGTTCTTC.

This clonotype was found a few times. The rearrangement links TRBV15 to TRBJ2-2; D is uncertain. The V gene's germline CDR1 is LNHNV and CDR2 YYDKDF (reference sequence). The CDR3 consists of 15 residues. Trimming removed 1 base from V and 3 bases from J, with 9 bases in between. CDR3 nucleotides: TGTGCCACCAGCAGAGGAAGGCAAGACACCGGGGAGCTGTTTTTT. The encoded protein is CATSRGRQDTGELFF.

The table lists this clonotype with many counts. This sequence joins TRBV3-1 and TRBJ2-3; no firm D call. Germline V gene data show CDR1 as LGHDT and CDR2 as YNNKEL (reference sequence). The V and J ends lost 8 bases and 2 bases respectively, with 11 bases between them. This CDR3 is 13 amino acids long. The CDR3 spells CASGSELTDTQYF. The CDR3 DNA follows: TGTGCCAGCGGGTCAGAACTCACAGATACGCAGTATTTT.

Many counts were recorded for this clonotype. V and J are TRBV7-8 and TRBJ1-1, with D unresolved. With 2 bases removed from V and 0 bases from J, the gap between germline ends came to 10 bases. CDR1 is SGHVS, CDR2 FQNEAQ, per germline. This CDR3 is 15 amino acids long. As DNA, the CDR3 is TGTGCCAGCAGCTTACTAAACACTATGAACACTGAAGCTTTCTTT. Encoded protein: CASSLLNTMNTEAFF.

This clonotype was counted at least ten times. This sequence joins TRBV20-1 and TRBJ2-5; TRBD2 aligns across 12 bases. The V segment lost 6 bases and the J segment 5 bases; nucleotides outside the gene matches: 10. This CDR3 region has 15 residues. Per germline, CDR1 DFQATT and CDR2 SNEGSKA (reference sequence). The CDR3 sequence is CSAPPTSGSRETQYF. CDR3 bases: TGCAGTGCCCCGCCGACTAGCGGGAGTCGGGAGACCCAGTACTTC.

The chain's CDR3 is CASSYPFSEQYF. The CDR3 region has the DNA TGTGCCAGCAGTTACCCCTTCTCCGAGCAGTACTTC. This sequence joins TRBV6-5 and TRBJ2-7; D call uncertain. Trimming cost V 2 bases and J 6 bases, with 8 bases left between them. The CDR3 is 12 amino acids. CDR1 is MNHEY and CDR2 is SVGAGI in the germline V gene.

V usage is TRBV6-2 or TRBV6-3 and J usage is TRBJ2-1, with 9 bases matching TRBD2. The CDR3 spans 15 residues. CDR1 and CDR2 (germline): MNHEY, SVGEGT. V gave up 7 bases and J gave up 11 bases; unmatched junction bases: 15. CDR3 residues: CASNDLGRGGGKQFF. In DNA form, the CDR3 reads TGTGCCAGCAACGATCTGGGGCGGGGGGGAGGGAAGCAGTTCTTC.

This clonotype was observed a handful of times. The chain carries TRBV5-6 and TRBJ1-2; D possibly corresponds to TRBD1 (6 bases). The V end lost 2 bases, the J end lost 3 bases, and 11 bases lay between the germline ends. The CDR3 spans 14 residues. CDR1 and CDR2 from the germline V gene are SGHDT and YYEEEE. This CDR3 reads CASSFPGQYYGYTF. CDR3 nucleotides: TGTGCCAGCAGCTTCCCCGGACAGTACTATGGCTACACCTTC.

This clonotype was recorded many times. The CDR3: CASSVRPGVNEQFF. In DNA, the CDR3 is TGTGCCAGCAGTGTAAGGCCCGGGGTTAATGAGCAGTTCTTC. The rearrangement joins TRBV6-1 to TRBJ2-1; perhaps TRBD2 as D (5 bases). V was trimmed by 4 bases and J by 7 bases, leaving 14 bases between them. Germline values: CDR1 MNHNS, CDR2 SASEGT. This CDR3 has 14 residues.

At least ten counts were recorded for this clonotype. This sequence joins TRBV29-1 and TRBJ2-5; 11 bases are shared with TRBD1. CDR3 length: 20 residues. V lost 7 bases to trimming and J lost 5 bases; unmatched junction nucleotides: 27. Germline V gives CDR1 SQVTM, CDR2 ANQGSEA. The CDR3 spells CSAWRIPGTLDRGRRETQYF. CDR3 coding DNA: TGCAGCGCCTGGCGGATCCCCGGCACCTTGGACAGGGGGCGCCGGGAGACCCAGTACTTC.

This clonotype was seen ten or more times. The rearrangement uses TRBV3-1 and TRBJ1-2; 9 bases line up with TRBD1. Germline V CDR1 and CDR2: LGHDT, YNNKEL (reference sequence). There are 15 residues in the CDR3. V shed 1 base, J shed 6 bases, and the junction held 6 bases outside the gene matches. As DNA, the CDR3 is TGTGCCAGCAGCCAAGGGGACAGGGCGCTTAATGGCTACACCTTC. This codes for CASSQGDRALNGYTF.

Many counts were recorded for this clonotype. V gene TRBV12-3 or TRBV12-4 combines with J gene TRBJ2-7, with 12 bases identical to TRBD2. The CDR3 covers 14 residues. V dropped 4 bases and J dropped 4; count of bases not matched to a gene: 2. In DNA, the CDR3 is TGTGCCAGCAGTTGGACTAGCGGGGCATACGAGCAGTACTTC. Translated: CASSWTSGAYEQYF.

This clonotype appeared many times. The chain combines TRBV12-3 or TRBV12-4 with TRBJ1-4, with D possibly TRBD1 on 5 matching bases. Trimming stripped 7 bases from V and 8 bases from J, with 14 bases between. The CDR3 is 13 residues long. CDR3 amino acids: CASNLMTDEKLFF. The CDR3 DNA reads as TGTGCCAGCAACCTAATGACAGACGAAAAACTGTTTTTT.

This clonotype was found many times. The rearrangement joins TRBV6-1 to TRBJ2-6; D call uncertain. The CDR3 length is 15 residues. CDR1 MNHNS and CDR2 SASEGT come from the germline V gene. Trimming removed 2 bases from V and 5 bases from J, with 10 bases in between. The CDR3 sequence: CASSEWVPWANVLTF. Written as DNA, the CDR3 is TGTGCCAGCAGTGAATGGGTGCCTTGGGCCAACGTCCTGACTTTC.